This entry lists 23 T cell receptor beta chains sequenced from one sample in a study of beta chain features in type 1 diabetes. No antigen is known for these receptors. Findings of the study overall: Moderate yet significant TCRB CDR3 shortening was seen in Type 1 diabetes patients in all four CD4+ subsets.

Sequencing targeted expressed TCRB transcripts, as all isolated RNA had been reverse transcribed. Produced via immunoSEQ multiplex PCR; TCRdb's table is partial and in-frame only. The sample carries roughly 50,000 clones, roughly 41% recorded once. The sequenced material came from Tregs from blood. These receptors were taken from a man aged 25-45 years with type 1 diabetes.

This clone turned up a few times. The V gene is TRBV9, the J gene TRBJ2-3, with TRBD1 matching over 10 bases. Germline V gives CDR1 SGDLS, CDR2 YYNGEE. Trimming removed 4 bases from V and 5 bases from J; junction bases left unmatched: 10. The CDR3 is made up of 16 amino acids. The CDR3 here is CASSPTGTGVRDTQYF. CDR3 DNA: TGTGCCAGCAGCCCGACCGGGACAGGGGTTCGAGATACGCAGTATTTT.

Only a few counts were recorded for this clone. The CDR3 region is CASSQNRAAGELFF. In nucleotides, the CDR3 is TGTGCCAGCAGCCAAAACAGGGCCGCCGGGGAGCTGTTTTTT. This rearrangement joins TRBV11-3 to TRBJ2-2; D may be TRBD1 (6 bases). The CDR3 loop spans 14 amino acids. Germline assignment: CDR1 SGHNT and CDR2 YENEEA. V gave up 5 bases and J gave up 6 bases, with 13 bases separating them.

In its sample, this clone was seen a few times. This chain connects TRBV6-5 to TRBJ1-4, with D possibly TRBD1 on 5 matching bases. The CDR3 has 15 residues. Germline V gene data show CDR1 as MNHEY and CDR2 as SVGAGI. V dropped 0 bases and J dropped 11 bases, with 16 bases sitting between them. The CDR3 here is CASSYSNQGKGKLFF. The CDR3 DNA follows: TGTGCCAGCAGTTACTCGAATCAGGGTAAAGGCAAACTGTTTTTT.

The chain employs TRBV28 and TRBJ2-4; 8 bases are shared with TRBD1. V trimming: 3 bases; J trimming: 16 bases; junction bases outside the gene matches: 8. This CDR3 is 12 amino acids long. Germline V gene sequence: CDR1 MDHEN, CDR2 SYDVKM. The CDR3 coding sequence is TGTGCCAGCAGTTTTCGACAGGGGTTATATTACTTC. Amino acids: CASSFRQGLYYF.

J is TRBJ1-2 and V is TRBV6-5, with unresolved D. Germline V CDR1 and CDR2: MNHEY, SVGAGI. The CDR3 loop spans 13 amino acids. V lost 6 bases and J 6 bases, leaving 14 bases between the germline ends. CDR3 nucleotide sequence: TGTGCCAGCAGCCCCACGATCGGAGATGGCTACACCTTC. This translates into CASSPTIGDGYTF.

The gene calls are TRBV5-6 and TRBJ2-2, with 11 bases lining up with TRBD2. CDR3 length equals 16 residues. Germline trimming cut 3 bases from V and 3 bases from J; bases unmatched to any gene: 4. Per germline, CDR1 SGHDT and CDR2 YYEEEE. CDR3 protein: CASSSRTSGYTGELFF. CDR3 nucleotides: TGTGCCAGCAGCTCGCGGACTAGCGGGTACACCGGGGAGCTGTTTTTT.

This chain joins TRBV4-1 and TRBJ2-6; 11 bases fit TRBD2. The CDR3 extends over 21 amino acids. Germline V gene data show CDR1 as MGHRA and CDR2 as YSYEKL. J was trimmed by 0 bases and V by 2 bases; bases with no gene match: 12. This CDR3 is CASSQYPPGTSGLSGANVLTF. The CDR3 bases are TGCGCCAGCAGCCAATACCCCCCCGGGACTAGCGGCCTCTCTGGGGCCAACGTCCTGACTTTC.

There are a few counts of this clone. The chain links TRBV7-6 to TRBJ2-7, with a possible D match to TRBD1 (6 bases). Trimming stripped 2 bases from V and 2 bases from J, with 10 bases between. The CDR3 loop spans 14 amino acids. Germline assignment: CDR1 SGHVS and CDR2 FNYEAQ. The DNA for the CDR3 is TGTGCCAGCAGCTTACTTCGGGACACCTACGAGCAGTACTTC. Its protein is CASSLLRDTYEQYF. The variable domain in full, completed from reference TRBV7-6 and TRBJ2-7, reads GAGVSQSPRYKVTKRGQDVALRCDPISGHVSLYWYRQALGQGPEFLTYFNYEAQQDKSGLPNDRFSAERPEGSISTLTIQRTEQRDSAMYRCASSLLRDTYEQYFGPGTRLTVT.

V usage is TRBV6-5 and J usage is TRBJ2-6; no firm D call. Germline V gene data show CDR1 as MNHEY and CDR2 as SVGAGI. V lost 5 bases and J lost 1, with 9 bases in between. The CDR3 extends over 15 amino acids. The CDR3 sequence: CASSPYSSGANVLTF. CDR3 bases: TGTGCCAGCAGTCCTTACTCATCTGGGGCCAACGTCCTGACTTTC.

The genes are TRBV7-6 and TRBJ2-3; 12 bases match TRBD2. Germline V gene data show CDR1 as SGHVS and CDR2 as FNYEAQ. The CDR3 loop spans 17 amino acids. Trimming cost V 3 bases and J 0 bases; bases outside gene matches: 4. The CDR3 sequence is CASSLGLAGSSTDTQYF. The CDR3 region has the DNA TGTGCCAGCAGCTTGGGACTAGCGGGTTCTAGCACAGATACGCAGTATTTT.

The CDR3 DNA sequence: TGTGCCAGCAGCTTAGCAGGCAGAGCGAGGACCCAGTACTTC. The encoded protein is CASSLAGRARTQYF. V and J are TRBV7-6 and TRBJ2-5, with unresolved D. V shed 0 bases and J shed 7 bases, with 12 bases lying between them. The CDR3 covers 14 residues. The germline V gene encodes CDR1 SGHVS and CDR2 FNYEAQ.

The rearrangement uses TRBV19 and TRBJ2-7, with 8 bases that match TRBD1. Germline V gene data show CDR1 as LNHDA and CDR2 as SQIVND (reference sequence). V lost 8 bases to trimming and J lost 6 bases; unmatched junction nucleotides: 15. This CDR3 spans 15 amino acids. The CDR3 spells CASGSGQGSSREQYF. For the CDR3, the DNA is TGTGCCAGTGGTTCAGGACAGGGATCGTCTCGCGAGCAGTACTTC.

This clone was observed a handful of times. This chain connects TRBV7-3 to TRBJ2-3; no firm D call. Germline-derived CDR1 and CDR2 are SGHTA and FQGTGA. Trimming removed 4 bases from V and 6 bases from J, with 11 bases in between. The CDR3 spans 13 residues. Here the CDR3 DNA reads TGTGCCAGCAGCTACTCATCCGGGGATACGCAGTATTTT. It is translated as CASSYSSGDTQYF.

The genes are TRBV27 and TRBJ1-5; TRBD1 is a possible D gene (5 bases). Trimming removed 5 bases from V and 12 bases from J, with 17 bases in between. The germline V gene encodes CDR1 MNHEY and CDR2 SMNVEV (reference sequence). CDR3 length: 13 amino acids. The CDR3 region is CASSPTITQGQHF. The CDR3 nucleotides read TGTGCCAGCAGTCCTACCATTACGCAGGGCCAGCATTTT.

This clone was seen a few times. V and J are TRBV18 and TRBJ2-1, with D unclear. Germline values: CDR1 KGHSH, CDR2 LQKENI. The CDR3 sequence is 14 residues long. Trimming removed 3 bases from V and 9 bases from J, with 15 bases in between. Here the CDR3 reads CASSPRTSEGEQFF. In DNA form, the CDR3 reads TGTGCCAGCTCACCTAGAACCAGCGAAGGTGAGCAGTTCTTC.

The rearrangement links TRBV6-5 to TRBJ1-1; D not certain. The germline CDR1 and CDR2 sequences are MNHEY and SVGAGI. V was shortened by 2 bases and J by 6 bases, with 10 bases between the two germline ends. CDR3 size: 13 residues. CDR3 loop: CASSYTGGSEAFF. The CDR3 DNA is TGTGCCAGCAGTTACACCGGAGGATCTGAAGCTTTCTTT.

This clone occurred a few times. The chain couples TRBV28 to TRBJ2-1; D is unresolved. The V gene's germline CDR1 is MDHEN and CDR2 SYDVKM. The CDR3 is 13 residues long. The germline V and J ends were trimmed by 10 bases and 3 bases, with 13 bases remaining between them. The CDR3 here is CATVAASYNEQFF. CDR3 DNA sequence: TGTGCCACCGTGGCGGCGAGCTACAATGAGCAGTTCTTC.

The chain links TRBV7-2 to TRBJ1-5; the D gene is possibly TRBD1 (6 bases). The CDR3 is 13 residues long. Looked up from germline, CDR1 is SGHTA and CDR2 is FQGNSA. Deletions cut 1 base from V and 7 bases from J, with 8 bases between. The CDR3 sequence: CASSLVGQQPQHF. CDR3 sequence (DNA): TGTGCCAGCAGCTTAGTAGGACAGCAGCCCCAGCATTTT.

This clone was seen only once. The chain is built from TRBV7-9 and TRBJ1-1, with D perhaps matching TRBD1 (6 bases). Per germline, CDR1 SEHNR and CDR2 FQNEAQ (reference sequence). The length of the CDR3 is 14 residues. Trimming left V 6 bases short and J 6 bases short, with 17 bases between. The CDR3 reads CASSLAQGPAEAFF. The CDR3 bases are TGTGCCAGCAGTCTCGCCCAGGGGCCCGCTGAAGCTTTCTTT.

This clone showed up just a few times. Here the CDR3 reads CASSQARGSGRSGGANVLTF. The CDR3 DNA sequence: TGTGCCAGCAGCCAAGCTCGGGGTAGCGGGAGGTCGGGCGGGGCCAACGTCCTGACTTTC. The V and J genes are TRBV4-2 and TRBJ2-6, with 10 bases that match TRBD2. CDR1 LGHNA and CDR2 YNFKEQ come from the germline V gene. The J segment lost 4 bases and the V segment lost 1 base, leaving 13 bases of the junction unmatched. This CDR3 is built from 20 residues.

This sequence joins TRBV18 and TRBJ1-4; D ambiguous. The CDR3 is made up of 14 amino acids. The V end was cut by 2 bases, the J end by 1 base, with 5 bases between. Germline assignment: CDR1 KGHSH and CDR2 LQKENI. The CDR3 DNA is TGTGCCAGCTCACCAGTCGGAACTAATGAAAAACTGTTTTTT. It yields the protein CASSPVGTNEKLFF.

V usage is TRBV10-3 and J usage is TRBJ2-3, with D hard to call. CDR3 length: 13 amino acids. V was shortened by 3 bases and J by 0 bases, with 4 bases between the two germline ends. In germline, CDR1 is ENHRY, CDR2 SYGVKD. The CDR3, as DNA: TGTGCCATCAGTGACATGAGCACAGATACGCAGTATTTT. Its translation is CAISDMSTDTQYF.

The chain employs TRBV11-2 and TRBJ1-3; D is uncertain. CDR3 length: 15 amino acids. Trimming took off 5 bases at V and 0 bases at J, with 11 bases between the two ends. Looked up from germline, CDR1 is SGHAT and CDR2 is FQNNGV. The chain's CDR3 is CASSAGRGSGNTIYF. The CDR3 bases are TGTGCCAGCAGCGCCGGACGGGGCTCTGGAAACACCATATATTTT.